The rows below give T cell receptor beta chains drawn from one sample of a study of blood T cell repertoires in COVID-19. Using immunoSEQ multiplex PCR, the repertoire was profiled, and TCRdb retains in-frame clones only, with some absent. There are approximately 45,000 clones in the sample; approximately 87% occur only once, and 3% to 5% lies in the top ten. Sequencing was done on a sample of peripheral blood. The source is a man aged 40-49 years with COVID-19, enrolled during active disease. The CDR3 runs from the conserved cysteine through the conserved F or W. The D gene is left open where the match is weak. The size of a clone is reported for some rows only, either as once, few or many, or as a class for expanded clones.

>TRBV2|TRBD1|.|TRBJ1-1
TGTGCCAGCAGCCGATCAGGGGGCGCTTCGAACACTGAAGCTTTCTTT
CASSRSGGASNTEAFF
>TRBV7-6|TRBD2|.|TRBJ2-5
TGTGCCAGCAGCTCGGGGGGTCGCAGTTTCCAAGAGACCCAGTACTTC
CASSSGGRSFQETQYF
>TRBV4-1|TRBD2|.|TRBJ2-1
TGCGCCAGCAGCCGTTACAGCGGGAGGAACTACAATGAGCAGTTCTTC
CASSRYSGRNYNEQFF
>TRBV19|TRBD1|.|TRBJ1-1
TGTGCCAGTAGCAAATTTCAGGGACAGTGGACTGAAGCTTTCTTT
CASSKFQGQWTEAFF
>TRBV7-3|.|.|TRBJ2-7
TGTGCCAGCAGCCCCACCGGAGGCCTACCCTACGAGCAGTACTTC
CASSPTGGLPYEQYF
>TRBV19|.|.|TRBJ2-7
TGTGCCAGTAGTATACGGAAAGGGGCCTCCTACGAGCAGTACTTC
CASSIRKGASYEQYF
>TRBV10-3|.|.|TRBJ1-2
TGTGCCATCAGTGATTGGACAGCTAACTATGGCTACACCTTC
CAISDWTANYGYTF
>TRBV6-5|.|.|TRBJ1-4
TGTGCCAGCAGCCTATCACGGGGATTTAATGAAAAACTGTTTTTT
CASSLSRGFNEKLFF
>TRBV13|.|.|TRBJ2-7
TGTGCCAGCAGCTTAGGCAGGAACTACGAGCAGTACTTC
CASSLGRNYEQYF
>TRBV29-1|.|.|TRBJ1-3
TGCAGCGTTGTAGCGCCAGCTTCTGGAAACACCATATATTTT
CSVVAPASGNTIYF
>TRBV5-4|TRBD1|few|TRBJ1-2
TGTGCCAGCAGCTTGACGGGACAGGCCTATGGCTACACCTTC
CASSLTGQAYGYTF
>TRBV27|.|.|TRBJ1-2
TGTGCCAGCAGTCCTAGACAGCGAGTTTATGGCTACACCTTC
CASSPRQRVYGYTF
>TRBV10-3|.|once|TRBJ2-7
TGTGCCATCAGTGAGTCCGGACTTTACGAGCAGTACTTC
CAISESGLYEQYF
>TRBV6-5|TRBD2|once|TRBJ2-7
TGTGCCAGCAGACAAGGAGGGGAGGGAGGCGAGCAGTACTTC
CASRQGGEGGEQYF
>TRBV2|.|.|TRBJ2-7
TGTGCCAGCATCCACAGGGTCAACTCCTACGAGCAGTACTTC
CASIHRVNSYEQYF
>TRBV6-5|.|.|TRBJ2-1
TGTGCCAGCAGTTCAGGGGGCGGGGGTTTCAATGAGCAGTTCTTC
CASSSGGGGFNEQFF
>TRBV5-1|TRBD1|.|TRBJ1-1
TGCGCCAGCAGCTTAGGGGGCAGAGACACTGAAGCTTTCTTT
CASSLGGRDTEAFF
>TRBV9|.|.|TRBJ2-1
TGTGCCAGCAGCGTAGGGGGCCCTATGCAGTTCTTC
CASSVGGPMQFF
>TRBV28|TRBD1|.|TRBJ1-6
TGTGCCATCCAGGACAGGGGGCAGTCACCCCTCCACTTT
CAIQDRGQSPLHF
>TRBV5-4|.|.|TRBJ1-2
TGTGCCAGCAGCCAACCGAGGGGGATCGCTGGCTACACCTTC
CASSQPRGIAGYTF
>TRBV5-6|.|.|TRBJ2-5
TGTGCCAGCAACCGTAAGGGGGACGCTGAGACCCAGTACTTC
CASNRKGDAETQYF
>TRBV12-3/TRBV12-4|.|once|TRBJ1-1
TGTGCCAGCAGTTTGGGAGGGGGCACTGAAGCTTTCTTT
CASSLGGGTEAFF
>TRBV15|TRBD2|.|TRBJ2-3
TGTGCCACCAGCAGAGCTGGACTAGCGGGCGGCGTGCCTAGCACAGATACGCAGTATTTT
CATSRAGLAGGVPSTDTQYF
>TRBV6-1|.|.|TRBJ1-1
TGTGCCAGCAGTGAACAAGCGAACACTGAAGCTTTCTTT
CASSEQANTEAFF
>TRBV5-1|TRBD2|.|TRBJ2-1
TGCGCCAGCAGCTTGGGCGGGAGTGTAGCTGAGCAGTTCTTC
CASSLGGSVAEQFF
>TRBV7-9|.|.|TRBJ2-3
TGTGCCGGCCGTGGAGAGCCAGATACGCAGTATTTT
CAGRGEPDTQYF
>TRBV24-1|TRBD1|.|TRBJ1-5
TGTGCCCCCGGGACAGGGGACGATCAGCCCCAGCATTTT
CAPGTGDDQPQHF
>TRBV9|.|.|TRBJ1-6
TGTGCCAGCAGCGTAGAGTCGGCAGGGGACTCACCCCTCCACTTT
CASSVESAGDSPLHF
>TRBV3-1/TRBV3-2|.|.|TRBJ1-1
TGTGCCAGCAGCCAAGATGGGTCCAGACTTGAAGCTTTCTTT
CASSQDGSRLEAFF
>TRBV28|.|few|TRBJ2-1
TGTGCCAGCAGTCCACCCAGAGGACATCCCGGTATCAATGAGCAGTTCTTC
CASSPPRGHPGINEQFF
>TRBV20-1|.|.|TRBJ2-7
TGCAGTGCTAGTTTACAGGGCCGTGAGCAGTACTTC
CSASLQGREQYF
>TRBV4-1|TRBD1|.|TRBJ2-1
TGCGCCAGCAGCCAAGAAGGGACAGCGTTTGGGCAGTTCTTC
CASSQEGTAFGQFF
>TRBV10-3|.|once|TRBJ2-3
TGTGCCATCAGCGACGACATTTCCACAGATACGCAGTATTTT
CAISDDISTDTQYF
>TRBV11-2|TRBD1|.|TRBJ2-7
TGTGCCAGCAGCTTCCAAAGGTCCACAGGGGTTTTAGCCTACGAGCAGTACTTC
CASSFQRSTGVLAYEQYF
>TRBV7-9|.|.|TRBJ1-2
TGTGCCAGCAGCTTCACCGAGAACTATGGCTACACCTTC
CASSFTENYGYTF
>TRBV6-5|TRBD2|.|TRBJ2-7
TGTGCCAGCAGTTACTTAATAGCGGGGGGGCCTTACGAGCAGTACTTC
CASSYLIAGGPYEQYF
>TRBV6-1|TRBD1|.|TRBJ1-1
TGTGCCAGCAGTGACTTACAGGGGGGAATGAACACTGAAGCTTTCTTT
CASSDLQGGMNTEAFF
>TRBV5-8|TRBD2|.|TRBJ2-1
TGTGCCAGCAGCTTCCTGCGGGGGGGCCTCAGTGAGCAGTTCTTC
CASSFLRGGLSEQFF
>TRBV7-2|.|.|TRBJ1-2
TGTGCCAGCAGCTTAGCGTTAGGGGATCCCAACTATGGCTACACCTTC
CASSLALGDPNYGYTF
>TRBV12-3/TRBV12-4|.|.|TRBJ2-1
TGTGCCAGCACCCTCGGGACTGGAAATGAGCGGTTCTTC
CASTLGTGNERFF
>TRBV11-2|.|.|TRBJ2-1
TGTGCCAGCAGCTTAGGGGGGCTTGGGGTTGAGCAGTTCTTC
CASSLGGLGVEQFF
>TRBV5-1|.|.|TRBJ2-5
TGCGCCAGCAGCTTGGAGGGTCAGGGATCAGGGACCCAGTACTTC
CASSLEGQGSGTQYF
>TRBV11-3|.|.|TRBJ2-5
TGTGCCAGCAGCTTAGATCGTGGTAGCGCAGAGACCCAGTACTTC
CASSLDRGSAETQYF
>TRBV15|.|.|TRBJ1-1
TGTGCCACCAGCATGGCGGGGAACACTGAAGCTTTCTTT
CATSMAGNTEAFF
>TRBV5-1|.|.|TRBJ1-6
TGCGCCAGCAGCTTGGAGGGAGGGGGTAGCTCACCCCTCCACTTT
CASSLEGGGSSPLHF
>TRBV11-3|TRBD2|.|TRBJ2-3
TGTGCCAGCAGCTTCACTAGCGGGGGAGGAGATACGCAGTATTTT
CASSFTSGGGDTQYF
>TRBV2|TRBD2|.|TRBJ2-3
TGTGCCAGCAGTAAGACGGCTAGCGGGGGCACAGATACGCAGTATTTT
CASSKTASGGTDTQYF
>TRBV28|TRBD1|.|TRBJ2-3
TGTGCCAGCGTAAGGGACAGAGAGTCAGATACGCAGTATTTT
CASVRDRESDTQYF
>TRBV7-5|.|.|TRBJ2-6
TGTGTCAGAAGCTTAGGAGCAGCGGGGGGCTCTGGGGCCAACGTCCTGACTTTC
CVRSLGAAGGSGANVLTF
>TRBV6-1|TRBD1|.|TRBJ1-2
TGTGCCAGCAGTGAAGCGGGATGGACAGGGAATGGCTACACCTTC
CASSEAGWTGNGYTF
>TRBV5-6|.|.|TRBJ2-1
TGTGCCAGCAGCTTGGCCAGACTAGGTGGGTTAGATGAGCAGTTCTTC
CASSLARLGGLDEQFF
>TRBV15|.|.|TRBJ2-1
TGTGCCACCAGCACTCTTAAGGGACGGGGGGAGCAGTTCTTC
CATSTLKGRGEQFF
>TRBV30|.|.|TRBJ1-3
TGTGCCTGGGTCCTTAGCTCTGGAAACACCATATATTTT
CAWVLSSGNTIYF
>TRBV3-1/TRBV3-2|TRBD1|few|TRBJ1-1
TGTGCCAGCAGCCAAGGGGACAGTTGGCCTGCTTTCTTT
CASSQGDSWPAFF